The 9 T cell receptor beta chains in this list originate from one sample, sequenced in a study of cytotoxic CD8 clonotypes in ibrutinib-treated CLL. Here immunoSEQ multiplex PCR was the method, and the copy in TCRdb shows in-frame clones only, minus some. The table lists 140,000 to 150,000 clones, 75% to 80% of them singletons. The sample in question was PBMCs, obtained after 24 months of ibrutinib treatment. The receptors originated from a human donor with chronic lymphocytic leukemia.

This CDR3 is CASSVRAAPRGDTQYF. As DNA, the CDR3 is TGTGCCAGCAGCGTGAGGGCTGCACCGAGGGGAGATACGCAGTATTTT. The V call is TRBV13, the J call TRBJ2-3, with D perhaps given as TRBD1 or TRBD2 (5 bases each). The CDR3 covers 16 residues. The germline gives CDR1 PRHDT, CDR2 FYEKMQ (reference sequence). The V end was cut by 5 bases, the J end by 5 bases, with 20 bases between.

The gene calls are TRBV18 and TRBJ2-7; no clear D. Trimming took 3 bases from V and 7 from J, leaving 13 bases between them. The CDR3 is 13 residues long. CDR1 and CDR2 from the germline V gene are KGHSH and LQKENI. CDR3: CASSPPGLWEQYF. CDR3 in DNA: TGTGCCAGCTCACCCCCCGGCCTTTGGGAGCAGTACTTC.

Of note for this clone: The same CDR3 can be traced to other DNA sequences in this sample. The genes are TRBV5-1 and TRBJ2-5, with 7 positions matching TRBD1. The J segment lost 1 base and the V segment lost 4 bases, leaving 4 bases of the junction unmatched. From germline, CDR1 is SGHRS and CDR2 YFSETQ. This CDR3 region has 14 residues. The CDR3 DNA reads TGCGCCAGCAGCCCGGGGACAGCCCAAGAGACCCAGTACTTC. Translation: CASSPGTAQETQYF.

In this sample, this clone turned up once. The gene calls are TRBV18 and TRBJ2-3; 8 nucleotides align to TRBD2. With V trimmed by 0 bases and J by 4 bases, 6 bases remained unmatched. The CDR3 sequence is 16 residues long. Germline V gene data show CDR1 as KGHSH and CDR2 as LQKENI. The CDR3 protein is CASSPPGSGNPDTQYF. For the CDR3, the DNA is TGTGCCAGCTCACCACCGGGTAGCGGGAACCCAGATACGCAGTATTTT.

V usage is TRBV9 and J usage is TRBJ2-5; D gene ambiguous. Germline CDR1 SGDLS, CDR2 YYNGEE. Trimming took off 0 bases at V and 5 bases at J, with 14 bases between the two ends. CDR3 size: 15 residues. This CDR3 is CASSVGVLRSETQYF. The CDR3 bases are TGTGCCAGCAGCGTAGGGGTCCTCAGGAGTGAGACCCAGTACTTC.

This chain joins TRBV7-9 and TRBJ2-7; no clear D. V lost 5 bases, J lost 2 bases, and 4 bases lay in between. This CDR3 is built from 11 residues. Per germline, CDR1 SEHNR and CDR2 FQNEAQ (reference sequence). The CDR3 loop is CASSRAYEQYF. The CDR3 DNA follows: TGTGCCAGCAGCCGGGCCTACGAGCAGTACTTC. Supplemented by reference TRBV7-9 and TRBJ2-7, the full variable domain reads DTGVSQNPRHKITKRGQNVTFRCDPISEHNRLYWYRQTLGQGPEFLTYFQNEAQLEKSRLLSDRFSAERPKGSFSTLEIQRTEQGDSAMYLCASSRAYEQYFGPGTRLTVT.

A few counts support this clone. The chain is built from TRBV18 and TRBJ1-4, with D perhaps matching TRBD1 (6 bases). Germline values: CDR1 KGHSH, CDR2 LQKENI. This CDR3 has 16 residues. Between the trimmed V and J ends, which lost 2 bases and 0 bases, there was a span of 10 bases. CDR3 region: CASSPWGQATNEKLFF. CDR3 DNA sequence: TGTGCCAGCTCACCATGGGGACAAGCAACTAATGAAAAACTGTTTTTT.

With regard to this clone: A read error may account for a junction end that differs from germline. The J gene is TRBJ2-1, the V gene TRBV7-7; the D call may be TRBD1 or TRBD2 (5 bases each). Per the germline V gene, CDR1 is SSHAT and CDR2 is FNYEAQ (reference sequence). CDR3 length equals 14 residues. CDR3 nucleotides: TGTGCTAGCAGCCCTAATGGGGGACGGAATGAGCAGTTCTTC. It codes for CASSPNGGRNEQFF. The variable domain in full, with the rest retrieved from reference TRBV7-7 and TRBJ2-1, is GAGVSQSPRYKVTKRGQDVTLRCDPISSHATLYWYQQALGQGPEFLTYFNYEAQPDKSGLPSDRFSAERPEGSISTLTIQRTEQRDSAMYRCASSPNGGRNEQFFGPGTRLTVL.

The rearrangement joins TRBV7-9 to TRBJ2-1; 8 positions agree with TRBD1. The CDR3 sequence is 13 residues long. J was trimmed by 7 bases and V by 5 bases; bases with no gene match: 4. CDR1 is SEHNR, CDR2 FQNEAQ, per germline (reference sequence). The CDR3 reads CASSTTGGNEQFF. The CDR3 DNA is TGTGCCAGCAGCACAACAGGGGGGAATGAGCAGTTCTTC.